The 2 T cell receptor beta chains in this list originate from one sample, sequenced in a study of T cells in localized non-small cell lung cancer. Method: immunoSEQ multiplex PCR; TCRdb's copy keeps in-frame clones and lacks some. Among about 19,000 clones listed, approximately 90% were seen once. Sequencing used peripheral blood, obtained before any cancer treatment. Receptors were obtained from a male donor aged 60 or over with stage I squamous cell lung carcinoma.

This chain connects TRBV27 to TRBJ2-6; D is unclear. V was shortened by 4 bases and J by 0 bases, with 10 bases between the two germline ends. The CDR3 length is 16 residues. Germline CDR1 reads MNHEY; CDR2 reads SMNVEV (reference sequence). The DNA of the CDR3 is TGTGCCAGCAGTTCCCCTTCACTCTCTGGGGCCAACGTCCTGACTTTC. Translated, it gives CASSSPSLSGANVLTF.

The chain couples TRBV7-2 to TRBJ1-1; D gene ambiguous. From germline, CDR1 is SGHTA and CDR2 FQGNSA. The V end was cut by 5 bases, the J end by 6 bases, with 13 bases between. This CDR3 spans 13 amino acids. This CDR3 reads CASSPSLLAEAFF. In nucleotides, the CDR3 is TGTGCCAGCAGCCCAAGCCTCCTTGCTGAAGCTTTCTTT.